A single sample gave rise to the 9 T cell receptor beta chains below, sequenced in a study of blood T cell repertoires in COVID-19. The method was immunoSEQ multiplex PCR; TCRdb's version includes in-frame clones alone and lacks a portion of them. Of more than 250,000 clones in the sample, roughly 87% were seen once. Sequencing was done on a sample of peripheral blood. Receptor source: a man aged 50 or older with active or convalescent COVID-19.

This chain joins TRBV27 and TRBJ1-5; 11 bases are a match to TRBD1. Per the germline V gene, CDR1 is MNHEY and CDR2 is SMNVEV (reference sequence). There are 14 residues in the CDR3. Trimming removed 2 bases from V and 9 bases from J; junction bases left unmatched: 3. In DNA form, the CDR3 reads TGTGCCAGCAGTTTAACCGGGACAGGGGGGCCCCAGCATTTT. It codes for CASSLTGTGGPQHF.

V usage is TRBV7-9 and J usage is TRBJ1-5; D might be TRBD1 (6 bases). Germline V gene sequence: CDR1 SEHNR, CDR2 FQNEAQ (reference sequence). The CDR3 runs to 14 residues. Trimming cost V 0 bases and J 7 bases, with 10 bases left between them. The CDR3 nucleotides are TGTGCCAGCAGCTTAGCGACAGGCGGGCAGCCCCAGCATTTT. Translating it yields CASSLATGGQPQHF.

J is TRBJ2-7 and V is TRBV7-9, with D perhaps TRBD2 (5 bases). This CDR3 contains 14 residues. V lost 5 bases and J lost 2, with 13 bases in between. Germline assignment: CDR1 SEHNR and CDR2 FQNEAQ (reference sequence). In DNA, the CDR3 is TGTGCCAGCAGCCCCTTTAGAGGGACCTACGAGCAGTACTTC. Its translation is CASSPFRGTYEQYF.

The chain carries TRBV19 and TRBJ1-3, with D perhaps TRBD1 (6 bases). Trimming left V 6 bases short and J 0 bases short, with 12 bases between. The CDR3 runs 15 residues. Germline loops: CDR1 LNHDA, CDR2 SQIVND (reference sequence). CDR3 residues: CASRTDSSSGNTIYF. CDR3 nucleotide sequence: TGTGCCAGTAGAACGGACAGTAGCTCTGGAAACACCATATATTTT. The complete variable domain, with remaining parts taken from reference TRBV19 and TRBJ1-3, reads DGGITQSPKYLFRKEGQNVTLSCEQNLNHDAMYWYRQDPGQGLRLIYYSQIVNDFQKGDIAEGYSVSREKKESFPLTVTSAQKNPTAFYLCASRTDSSSGNTIYFGEGSWLTVV.

The chain combines TRBV3-1 (or the pseudogene TRBV3-2) with TRBJ1-1; D gene uncertain. CDR3 length: 15 residues. V dropped 1 base and J dropped 1 base, with 10 bases sitting between them. Germline lookup yields CDR1 LGHDT and CDR2 YNNKEL (reference sequence). The CDR3 DNA sequence: TGTGCCAGCAGCCAAGCGGGAACACAGAACACTGAAGCTTTCTTT. Its protein is CASSQAGTQNTEAFF.

The gene calls are TRBV27 and TRBJ1-5; 11 nucleotides line up with TRBD1. CDR3 length: 13 residues. V lost 8 bases and J lost 5; bases outside the gene matches: 2. The germline V gene encodes CDR1 MNHEY and CDR2 SMNVEV (reference sequence). The CDR3 sequence is CASGQGAYQPQHF. The CDR3 DNA reads TGTGCCAGCGGACAGGGGGCGTATCAGCCCCAGCATTTT.

The rearrangement links TRBV5-5 to TRBJ1-6, with D possibly matching TRBD1 (5 bases). Germline CDR1 SGHKS, CDR2 YYEKEE (reference sequence). The V and J ends lost 5 bases and 9 bases respectively, with 12 bases between them. This CDR3 is built from 13 residues. CDR3 sequence (DNA): TGTGCCAGCAGATATCAGACAGCTTCACCCCTCCACTTT. Its protein is CASRYQTASPLHF.

The J gene is TRBJ1-2, the V gene TRBV5-1; maybe TRBD1 (5 bases). Per germline, CDR1 SGHRS and CDR2 YFSETQ. Trimming removed 2 bases at V and 4 bases at J, with 12 bases between. CDR3 length: 14 amino acids. CDR3 amino acids: CASSFGGGPYGYTF. The DNA for the CDR3 is TGCGCCAGCAGCTTCGGGGGTGGGCCCTATGGCTACACCTTC.

The J gene is TRBJ2-7, the V gene TRBV7-8; TRBD1 agrees at 9 bases. Germline V gives CDR1 SGHVS, CDR2 FQNEAQ. The ends lost 2 bases at V and 3 bases at J; junction bases unmatched: 2. The CDR3 totals 14 residues. The CDR3 loop is CASSLRQGGYEQYF. Written as DNA, the CDR3 is TGTGCCAGCAGCTTAAGACAGGGGGGCTACGAGCAGTACTTC.